The clone carrying this T cell receptor (beta chain) was recorded at least ten times. Its specificity is not known. This beta chain appears as a stray read in a library generated for alpha chains; its size is not informative. Unique molecular identifiers tagged every individual TCR cDNA molecule. TCRdb re-called the 5' RACE reads with MiXCR, one entry per CDR3 protein. The sample shows under 10,000 distinct CDR3 sequences, approximately 4.6% of them seen only once. The time point was: sample taken at primary tumor resection. TCRs were sequenced from unsorted whole RNA of tumor, nontumor lung or PBMC. There were some 76 donors, all of them untreated patients with early-stage non-small cell lung cancer. The data are from a study of spatial heterogeneity in lung cancer. Study background: Consistently, beta-chain sequences turned up in larger numbers than alpha-chain sequences did. General study results and limits: The appearance of ubiquitous expanded tumor TCRs in blood was greater at resection than follow-up.

The CDR3 loop spans 16 amino acids. Per the germline V gene, CDR1 is LGHNA and CDR2 is YNFKEQ. With 3 bases clipped from V and 1 base from J, the junction kept 5 bases outside the gene matches. The receptor was isolated from a male donor with early-stage non-small cell lung cancer. The sample here was PBMCs, taken at surgery. V is TRBV4-2 and J is TRBJ1-1; TRBD1 matches 10 bases. The CDR3 loop is CASSHGTGVPNTEAFF. As DNA, the CDR3 is TGTGCCAGCAGCCATGGGACAGGGGTCCCGAACACTGAAGCTTTCTTT.